This T cell receptor (beta chain) originates from a study of cytomegalovirus exposure and HLA in healthy donors. CDR3 length equals 13 residues. CDR1 and CDR2 from the germline V gene are MDHEN and SYDVKM. V lost 5 bases to trimming and J lost 15 bases; unmatched junction nucleotides: 10. The primer mix had 60 Vbeta and 13 Jbeta primers. Clones were read by immunoSEQ multiplex PCR, and TCRdb kept only the in-frame ones, dropping some. The table has 98,000 or so clones, roughly 79% seen once. The clonotype comes from a middle-aged man in good health and CMV-seronegative. The sequenced sample consisted of PBMCs. This chain links TRBV28 with TRBJ1-5; TRBD1 aligns across 10 bases. The CDR3 is CASSRSGTGVGHF. CDR3 in DNA: TGTGCCAGCAGTCGATCGGGGACAGGGGTAGGGCATTTT.